The present TCR beta chain was sequenced within a study of blood T cell repertoires in COVID-19. Study in general: In each case, the material was cDNA or gDNA derived from T cells, B-cell-depleted T cells, or PBMCs.

The CDR3 is 13 residues long. Trimming took 5 bases from V and 3 from J; bases not matched to a gene: 2. Per the germline V gene, CDR1 is SNHLY and CDR2 is FYNNEI. Per the original data handling: It was from reference gene primer amplification that nucleated cell counts were estimated. Profiling relied on immunoSEQ multiplex PCR, and the TCRdb table lists in-frame clones only, not all of them. V and J calls and clone size come straight from that table; D and trimming were deduced from the DNA. Of 110,000 or so clones detected, approximately 80% appear once; the ten largest clones hold roughly 6%. The receptor comes from a man aged 65 to 85 with acute or convalescent COVID-19. The gene calls are TRBV2 and TRBJ2-7, with 9 bases fitting TRBD2. Sequencing was carried out using peripheral blood. The CDR3 DNA follows: TGTGCCAGCAGTCTAGCGGGGCTCTACGAGCAGTACTTC. Residues: CASSLAGLYEQYF.